These T cell receptor beta chains were read from a single sample in a study of shared clonotypes between healthy human individuals. Repertoires were generated with immunoSEQ multiplex PCR, while TCRdb's copy carries only in-frame clones and drops some. Here the sample spans some 1,600,000 clones, 95% to 99% being singletons. Sequences were obtained from naive CD4+ T cells sorted from blood. The source is a man aged 30 to 45 in good health. CDR3s include the opening cysteine and the closing phenylalanine or tryptophan. Each record gives: J gene, clone size, D gene, V gene, CDR3 protein, CDR3 DNA. A D gene is named only where the DNA matches it firmly. Size is stated for part of the rows, as once, few or many counts, or as a class when the clone is expanded.

j_call: TRBJ2-5; clone_size: .; d_call: TRBD2; v_call: TRBV25-1; cdr3_aa: CASSEGLAGYQETQYF; cdr3_nt: TGTGCCAGCAGTGAAGGGCTAGCGGGGTACCAAGAGACCCAGTACTTC
j_call: TRBJ2-2; clone_size: .; d_call: .; v_call: TRBV11-3; cdr3_aa: CASSTAPSNGELFF; cdr3_nt: TGTGCCAGCAGCACTGCCCCTAGTAACGGGGAGCTGTTTTTT
j_call: TRBJ2-1; clone_size: .; d_call: .; v_call: TRBV27; cdr3_aa: CASRDTNYNEQFF; cdr3_nt: TGTGCCAGCCGGGACACCAACTACAATGAGCAGTTCTTC
j_call: TRBJ2-2; clone_size: .; d_call: TRBD1; v_call: TRBV5-1; cdr3_aa: CASSPDRGTTGELFF; cdr3_nt: TGCGCCAGCAGCCCCGACAGGGGGACCACCGGGGAGCTGTTTTTT
j_call: TRBJ2-1; clone_size: .; d_call: .; v_call: TRBV10-3; cdr3_aa: CAISVTRGGEQFF; cdr3_nt: TGTGCCATCAGTGTAACCCGGGGAGGTGAGCAGTTCTTC
j_call: TRBJ2-7; clone_size: .; d_call: .; v_call: TRBV6-6; cdr3_aa: CASSYSGQDYSYEQYF; cdr3_nt: TGTGCCAGCAGTTACTCCGGACAGGACTACTCCTACGAGCAGTACTTC
j_call: TRBJ2-3; clone_size: .; d_call: TRBD2; v_call: TRBV29-1; cdr3_aa: CSVEILAGRTDTQYF; cdr3_nt: TGCAGCGTTGAAATCTTAGCGGGGCGCACAGATACGCAGTATTTT
j_call: TRBJ2-3; clone_size: .; d_call: .; v_call: TRBV25-1; cdr3_aa: CASSHRHSTDTQYF; cdr3_nt: TGTGCCAGCAGTCACAGGCATAGCACAGATACGCAGTATTTT
j_call: TRBJ1-2; clone_size: .; d_call: .; v_call: TRBV20-1; cdr3_aa: CSASPEGYTF; cdr3_nt: TGCAGTGCTTCCCCCGAGGGCTACACCTTC
j_call: TRBJ1-1; clone_size: .; d_call: .; v_call: TRBV29-1; cdr3_aa: CSDGGLGNTEAFF; cdr3_nt: TGCAGCGACGGAGGACTTGGGAACACTGAAGCTTTCTTT
j_call: TRBJ2-3; clone_size: .; d_call: TRBD2; v_call: TRBV5-1; cdr3_aa: CASSLGSSGSSDTQYF; cdr3_nt: TGCGCCAGCAGCTTGGGGTCTAGCGGGAGCTCAGATACGCAGTATTTT
j_call: TRBJ2-7; clone_size: .; d_call: TRBD2; v_call: TRBV5-5; cdr3_aa: CASSLPRTSIYEQYF; cdr3_nt: TGTGCCAGCAGCTTGCCCCGGACTAGTATCTACGAGCAGTACTTC
j_call: TRBJ2-7; clone_size: .; d_call: .; v_call: TRBV27; cdr3_aa: CASSLGQGIYEQYF; cdr3_nt: TGTGCCAGCAGTTTGGGCCAGGGTATCTACGAGCAGTACTTC
j_call: TRBJ1-2; clone_size: .; d_call: TRBD1; v_call: TRBV28; cdr3_aa: CASSQGTGRANYGYTF; cdr3_nt: TGTGCCAGCAGTCAAGGGACAGGGAGAGCTAACTATGGCTACACCTTC
j_call: TRBJ1-5; clone_size: .; d_call: .; v_call: TRBV19; cdr3_aa: CASSIPSGQLNQPQHF; cdr3_nt: TGTGCCAGTAGTATTCCATCGGGACAACTAAATCAGCCCCAGCATTTT
j_call: TRBJ1-5; clone_size: once; d_call: .; v_call: TRBV18; cdr3_aa: CASSPPRSLNQPQHF; cdr3_nt: TGTGCCAGCTCACCACCTAGGTCCCTCAATCAGCCCCAGCATTTT
j_call: TRBJ2-7; clone_size: once; d_call: .; v_call: TRBV15; cdr3_aa: CATSRGSRAVYEQYF; cdr3_nt: TGTGCCACCAGCAGAGGCAGCAGGGCAGTCTACGAGCAGTACTTC
j_call: TRBJ2-1; clone_size: .; d_call: TRBD2; v_call: TRBV9; cdr3_aa: CASSARDYLGDEQFF; cdr3_nt: TGTGCCAGCAGCGCCCGGGACTACCTGGGCGATGAGCAGTTCTTC
j_call: TRBJ1-2; clone_size: once; d_call: .; v_call: TRBV2; cdr3_aa: CASSELGEGYTF; cdr3_nt: TGTGCCAGCAGTGAATTGGGGGAAGGCTACACCTTC
j_call: TRBJ2-5; clone_size: .; d_call: .; v_call: TRBV11-2; cdr3_aa: CASSSAETQYF; cdr3_nt: TGTGCCAGCAGCTCGGCCGAGACCCAGTACTTC
j_call: TRBJ2-2; clone_size: .; d_call: .; v_call: TRBV2; cdr3_aa: CASIPSVRITGELFF; cdr3_nt: TGTGCCAGCATTCCTTCGGTGCGGATCACCGGGGAGCTGTTTTTT
j_call: TRBJ2-7; clone_size: .; d_call: .; v_call: TRBV10-3; cdr3_aa: CAISEAYEQYF; cdr3_nt: TGTGCCATCAGTGAAGCCTACGAGCAGTACTTC